Detailed here is one T cell receptor (beta chain). Its target is unknown. The sample comes from a study of cytomegalovirus exposure and HLA in healthy donors. Overall study: Ancestry clustering placed roughly four fifths of approximately 370 genotyped donors in the Caucasian-associated cluster.

Amplification used 60 Vbeta primers and 13 Jbeta primers. Profiled with immunoSEQ multiplex PCR; TCRdb holds only in-frame clones, not every one. Its listing shows roughly 120,000 clones. The study's findings and limits: A later analysis linked a missense DCLRE1C variant to TCR beta V- and J-gene trimming. In terms of immune exposure information, only CMV serostatus was available. Among TCR beta chains, those listed as cytomegalovirus-associated numbered about 160.

Sequencing used PBMCs. The sequence was collected from a man between 18 and 35 years old in good health and CMV-seronegative.

CDR3 sequence (DNA): TGTGCAGGGACACGCGGGTCTACCATATATTTT. As protein: CAGTRGSTIYF. This rearrangement joins TRBV30 to TRBJ1-3; perhaps TRBD1 as D (6 bases). CDR3 length: 11 amino acids. The germline V gene encodes CDR1 GTSNPN and CDR2 SVGIG (reference sequence).